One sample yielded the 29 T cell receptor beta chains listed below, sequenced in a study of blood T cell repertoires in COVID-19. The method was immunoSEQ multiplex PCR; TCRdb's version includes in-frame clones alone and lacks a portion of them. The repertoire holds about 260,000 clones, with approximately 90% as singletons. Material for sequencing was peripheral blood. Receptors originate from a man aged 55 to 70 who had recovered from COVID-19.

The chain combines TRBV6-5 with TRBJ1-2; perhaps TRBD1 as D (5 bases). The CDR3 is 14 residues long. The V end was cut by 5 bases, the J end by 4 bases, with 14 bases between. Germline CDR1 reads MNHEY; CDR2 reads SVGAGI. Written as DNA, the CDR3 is TGTGCCAGCAGTCCCTCCTGGGGGGGCTATGGCTACACCTTC. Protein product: CASSPSWGGYGYTF.

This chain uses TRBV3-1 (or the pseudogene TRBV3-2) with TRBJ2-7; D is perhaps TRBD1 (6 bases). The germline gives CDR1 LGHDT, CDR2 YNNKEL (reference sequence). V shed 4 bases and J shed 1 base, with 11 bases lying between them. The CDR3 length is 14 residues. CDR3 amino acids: CASSLQRGSYEQYF. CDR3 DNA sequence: TGTGCCAGCAGCCTACAAAGGGGGTCCTACGAGCAGTACTTC.

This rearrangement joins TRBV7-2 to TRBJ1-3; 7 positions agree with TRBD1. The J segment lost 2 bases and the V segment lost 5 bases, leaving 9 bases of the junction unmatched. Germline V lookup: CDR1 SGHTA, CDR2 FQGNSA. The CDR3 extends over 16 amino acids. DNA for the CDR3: TGTGCCAGCAGCCATAGAACTACAGGGGCTGGAAACACCATATATTTT. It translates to CASSHRTTGAGNTIYF.

In DNA form, the CDR3 reads TGTGCCAGCAGCCAAGATATTATAAGCGGAACCGGGGAGCTGTTTTTT. This translates into CASSQDIISGTGELFF. This chain joins TRBV4-2 and TRBJ2-2; tentatively, D is TRBD2 (5 bases). The V gene's germline CDR1 is LGHNA and CDR2 YNFKEQ. The V gene lost 0 bases and the J gene lost 5 bases, with 13 bases spanning the gap. This CDR3 spans 16 amino acids.

The CDR3 nucleotides read TGTGCCAGTAATTTGGGGGGGCTTGTCACAGATACGCAGTATTTT. Protein sequence: CASNLGGLVTDTQYF. This chain uses TRBV19 with TRBJ2-3, with a possible D match to TRBD2 (7 bases). CDR1 is LNHDA, CDR2 SQIVND, per germline (reference sequence). V dropped 7 bases and J dropped 2 bases, with 16 bases sitting between them. The CDR3 spans 15 residues.

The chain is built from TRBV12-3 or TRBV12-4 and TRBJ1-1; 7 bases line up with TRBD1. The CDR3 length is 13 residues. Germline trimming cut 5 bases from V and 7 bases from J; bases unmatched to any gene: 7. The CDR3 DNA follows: TGTGCCAGCAGTATAACAGGGGTGGGTGAAGCTTTCTTT. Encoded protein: CASSITGVGEAFF.

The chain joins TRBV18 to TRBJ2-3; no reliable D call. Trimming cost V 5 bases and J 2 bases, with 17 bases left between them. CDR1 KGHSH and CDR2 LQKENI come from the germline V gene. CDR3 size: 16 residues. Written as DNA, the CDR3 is TGTGCCAGCTCAGCGCGTAGTGATCCTTTCACAGATACGCAGTATTTT. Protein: CASSARSDPFTDTQYF.

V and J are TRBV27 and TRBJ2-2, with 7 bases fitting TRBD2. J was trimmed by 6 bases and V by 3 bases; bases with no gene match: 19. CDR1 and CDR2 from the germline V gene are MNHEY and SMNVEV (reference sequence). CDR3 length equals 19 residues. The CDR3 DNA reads TGTGCCAGCAGTTTTCTAGCGGACCCTCGCGTTAGACGTCCCGGGGAGCTGTTTTTT. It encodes CASSFLADPRVRRPGELFF.

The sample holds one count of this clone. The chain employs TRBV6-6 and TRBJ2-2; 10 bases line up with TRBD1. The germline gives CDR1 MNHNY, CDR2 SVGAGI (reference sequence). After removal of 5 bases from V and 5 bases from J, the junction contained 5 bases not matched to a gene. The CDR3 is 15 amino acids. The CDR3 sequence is CASSAGTGVTGELFF. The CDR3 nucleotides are TGTGCCAGCAGTGCCGGGACAGGGGTTACCGGGGAGCTGTTTTTT.

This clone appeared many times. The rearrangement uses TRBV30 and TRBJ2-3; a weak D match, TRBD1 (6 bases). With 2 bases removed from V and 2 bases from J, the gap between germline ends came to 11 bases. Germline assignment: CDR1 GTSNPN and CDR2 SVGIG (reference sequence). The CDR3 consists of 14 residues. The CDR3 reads CAWSPGAVTDTQYF. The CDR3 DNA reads TGTGCCTGGAGTCCAGGGGCGGTCACAGATACGCAGTATTTT.

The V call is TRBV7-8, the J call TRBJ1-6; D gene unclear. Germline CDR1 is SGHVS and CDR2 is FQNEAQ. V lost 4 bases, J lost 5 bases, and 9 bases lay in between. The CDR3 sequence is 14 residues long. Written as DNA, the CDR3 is TGTGCCAGCAGCTACACAGCAAATAATTCACCCCTCCACTTT. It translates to CASSYTANNSPLHF.

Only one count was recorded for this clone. The CDR3 nucleotides read TGTGCCAGCAGCTCTACCGACAGGGATGAAAAACTGTTTTTT. Its protein is CASSSTDRDEKLFF. This chain uses TRBV5-6 with TRBJ1-4; 7 bases fit TRBD1. CDR1 and CDR2 from the germline V gene are SGHDT and YYEEEE. The CDR3 covers 14 residues. The V and J ends lost 3 bases and 6 bases, in that order; junction bases with no gene match: 5.

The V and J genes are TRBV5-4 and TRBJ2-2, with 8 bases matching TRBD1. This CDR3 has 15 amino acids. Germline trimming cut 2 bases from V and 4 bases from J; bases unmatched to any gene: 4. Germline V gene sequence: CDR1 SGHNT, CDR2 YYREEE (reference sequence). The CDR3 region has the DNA TGTGCCAGCAGCTTCGACAGGGGAGGCACCGGGGAGCTGTTTTTT. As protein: CASSFDRGGTGELFF.

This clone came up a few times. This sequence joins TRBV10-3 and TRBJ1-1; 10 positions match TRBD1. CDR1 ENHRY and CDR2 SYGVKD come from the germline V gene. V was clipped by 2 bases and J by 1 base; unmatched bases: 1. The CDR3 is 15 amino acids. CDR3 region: CAISERDRGNTEAFF. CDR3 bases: TGTGCCATCAGTGAGCGGGACAGGGGGAACACTGAAGCTTTCTTT.

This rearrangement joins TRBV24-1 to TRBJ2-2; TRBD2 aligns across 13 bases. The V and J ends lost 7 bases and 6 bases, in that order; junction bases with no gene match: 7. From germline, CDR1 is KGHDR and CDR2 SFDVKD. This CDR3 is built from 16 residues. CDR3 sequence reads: CATRETSGGAAGELFF. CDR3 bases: TGTGCCACCAGAGAAACTAGCGGGGGGGCCGCCGGGGAGCTGTTTTTT.

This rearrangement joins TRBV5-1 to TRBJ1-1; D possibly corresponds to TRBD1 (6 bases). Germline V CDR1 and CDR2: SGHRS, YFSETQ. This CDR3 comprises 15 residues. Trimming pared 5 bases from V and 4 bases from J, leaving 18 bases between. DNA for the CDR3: TGCGCCAGCAGTCCTGGACAGAGGTGGGTCACTGAAGCTTTCTTT. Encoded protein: CASSPGQRWVTEAFF. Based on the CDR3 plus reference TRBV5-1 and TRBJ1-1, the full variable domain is KAGVTQTPRYLIKTRGQQVTLSCSPISGHRSVSWYQQTPGQGLQFLFEYFSETQRNKGNFPGRFSGRQFSNSRSEMNVSTLELGDSALYLCASSPGQRWVTEAFFGQGTRLTVV.

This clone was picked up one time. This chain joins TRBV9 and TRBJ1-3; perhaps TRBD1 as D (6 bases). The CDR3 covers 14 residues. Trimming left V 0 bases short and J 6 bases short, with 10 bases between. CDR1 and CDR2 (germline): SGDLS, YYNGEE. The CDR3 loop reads CASSVGTVPNTIYF. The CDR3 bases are TGTGCCAGCAGCGTAGGGACAGTCCCAAACACCATATATTTT.

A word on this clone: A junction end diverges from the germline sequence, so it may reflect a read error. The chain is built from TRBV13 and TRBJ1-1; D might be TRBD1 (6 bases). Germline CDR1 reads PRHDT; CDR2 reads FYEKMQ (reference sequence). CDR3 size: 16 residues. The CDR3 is CASSLGYRARNTEAFF. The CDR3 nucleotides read TGTGCCAGCAGCCTAGGATACAGGGCCCGGAACACTGAAGCTTTCTTT.

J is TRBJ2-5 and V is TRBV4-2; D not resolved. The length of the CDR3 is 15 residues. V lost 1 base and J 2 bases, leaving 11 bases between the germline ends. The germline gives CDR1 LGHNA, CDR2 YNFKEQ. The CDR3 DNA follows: TGTGCCAGCAGCCAAGCCCCCTCTGTGCAAGAGACCCAGTACTTC. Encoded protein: CASSQAPSVQETQYF.

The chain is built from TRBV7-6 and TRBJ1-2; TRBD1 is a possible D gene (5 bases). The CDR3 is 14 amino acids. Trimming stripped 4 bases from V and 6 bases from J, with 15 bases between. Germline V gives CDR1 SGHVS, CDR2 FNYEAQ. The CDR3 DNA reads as TGTGCCAGCAGCTGGGGCACCTCCAAGGATGGCTACACCTTC. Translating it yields CASSWGTSKDGYTF.

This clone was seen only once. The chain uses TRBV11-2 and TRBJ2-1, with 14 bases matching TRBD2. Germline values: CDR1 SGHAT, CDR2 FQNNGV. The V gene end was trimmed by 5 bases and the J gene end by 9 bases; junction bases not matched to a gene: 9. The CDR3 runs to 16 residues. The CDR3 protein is CASSPPGLAGASEQFF. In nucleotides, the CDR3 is TGTGCCAGCAGCCCACCGGGACTAGCGGGGGCATCTGAGCAGTTCTTC.

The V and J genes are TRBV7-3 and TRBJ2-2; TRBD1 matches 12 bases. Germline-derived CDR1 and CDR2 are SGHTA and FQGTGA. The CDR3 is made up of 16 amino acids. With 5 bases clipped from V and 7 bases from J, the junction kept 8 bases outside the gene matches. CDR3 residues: CASSVPGQGANGELFF. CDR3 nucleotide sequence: TGTGCCAGCAGCGTACCGGGACAGGGGGCGAACGGGGAGCTGTTTTTT.

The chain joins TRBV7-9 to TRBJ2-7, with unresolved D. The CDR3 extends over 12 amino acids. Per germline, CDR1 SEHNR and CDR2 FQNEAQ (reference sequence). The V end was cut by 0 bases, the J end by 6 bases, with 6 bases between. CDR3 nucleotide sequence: TGTGCCAGCAGCTTAGCCTCGGGCGAGCAGTACTTC. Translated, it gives CASSLASGEQYF.

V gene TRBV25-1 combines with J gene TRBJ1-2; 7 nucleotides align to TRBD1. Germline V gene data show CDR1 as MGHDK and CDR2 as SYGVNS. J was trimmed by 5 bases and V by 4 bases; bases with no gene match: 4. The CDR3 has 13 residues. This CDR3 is CASSGDSAYGYTF. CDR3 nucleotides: TGTGCCAGCAGTGGGGACAGCGCATATGGCTACACCTTC.

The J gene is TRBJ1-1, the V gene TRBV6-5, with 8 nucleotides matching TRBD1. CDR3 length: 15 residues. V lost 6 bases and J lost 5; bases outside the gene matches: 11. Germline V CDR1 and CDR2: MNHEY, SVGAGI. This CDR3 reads CASRSTTGTGTEAFF. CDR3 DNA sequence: TGTGCCAGCAGGTCTACGACAGGGACAGGAACTGAAGCTTTCTTT.

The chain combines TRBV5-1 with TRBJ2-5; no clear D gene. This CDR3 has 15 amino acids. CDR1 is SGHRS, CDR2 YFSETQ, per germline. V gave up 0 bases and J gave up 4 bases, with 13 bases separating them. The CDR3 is CASSLARSPPETQYF. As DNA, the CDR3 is TGCGCCAGCAGCTTGGCTAGGTCCCCCCCAGAGACCCAGTACTTC.

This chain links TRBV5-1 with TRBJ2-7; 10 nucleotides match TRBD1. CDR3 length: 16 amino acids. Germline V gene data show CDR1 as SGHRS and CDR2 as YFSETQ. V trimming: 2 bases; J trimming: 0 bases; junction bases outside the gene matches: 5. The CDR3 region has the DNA TGCGCCAGCAGCTTACCGAGGACAGGGGGCTCCTACGAGCAGTACTTC. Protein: CASSLPRTGGSYEQYF.

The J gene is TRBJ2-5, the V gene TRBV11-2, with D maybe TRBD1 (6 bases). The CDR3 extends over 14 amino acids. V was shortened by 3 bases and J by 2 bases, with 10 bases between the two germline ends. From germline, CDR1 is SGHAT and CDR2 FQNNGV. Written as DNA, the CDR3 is TGTGCCAGCAGCTTGGGCAGGGGTCAAGAGACCCAGTACTTC. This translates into CASSLGRGQETQYF.

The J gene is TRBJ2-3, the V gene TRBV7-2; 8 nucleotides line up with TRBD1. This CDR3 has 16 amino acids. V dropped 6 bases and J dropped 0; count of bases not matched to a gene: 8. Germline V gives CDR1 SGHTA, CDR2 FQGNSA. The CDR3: CASSRQGQISTDTQYF. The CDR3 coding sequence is TGTGCCAGCAGTCGACAGGGGCAAATTAGCACAGATACGCAGTATTTT.